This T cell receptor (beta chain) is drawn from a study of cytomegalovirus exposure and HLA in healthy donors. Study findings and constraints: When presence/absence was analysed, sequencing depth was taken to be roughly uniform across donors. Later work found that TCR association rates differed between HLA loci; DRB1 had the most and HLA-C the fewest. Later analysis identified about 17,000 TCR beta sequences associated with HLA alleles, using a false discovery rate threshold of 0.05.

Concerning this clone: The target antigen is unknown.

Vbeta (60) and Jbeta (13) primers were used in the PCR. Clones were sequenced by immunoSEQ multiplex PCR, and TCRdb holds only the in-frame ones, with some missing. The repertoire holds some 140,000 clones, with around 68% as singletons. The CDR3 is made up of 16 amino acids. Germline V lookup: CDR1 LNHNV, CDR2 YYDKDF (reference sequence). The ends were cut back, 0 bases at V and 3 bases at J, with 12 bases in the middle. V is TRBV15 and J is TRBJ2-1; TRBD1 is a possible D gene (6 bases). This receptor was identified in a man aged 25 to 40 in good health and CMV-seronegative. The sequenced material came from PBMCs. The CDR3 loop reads CATSRDRGGSYNEQFF. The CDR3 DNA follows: TGTGCCACCAGCAGAGATCGAGGGGGTAGCTACAATGAGCAGTTCTTC.